The 5 T cell receptor beta chains in this list originate from one sample, sequenced in a study of T cell responses to AZD1222 COVID-19 vaccine. Clones were sequenced by immunoSEQ multiplex PCR, and TCRdb holds only the in-frame ones, with some missing. The sample includes some 130,000 clones, over 90% seen only once; the top ten take approximately 1.6%. The sequenced sample was peripheral blood, obtained on day 0 of AZD1222 vaccination. All receptors come from an adult in good health.

The chain has TRBV5-1 and TRBJ2-7; D may correspond to TRBD1 or TRBD2 (6 bases each). Germline CDR1 and CDR2: SGHRS and YFSETQ. V was shortened by 4 bases and J by 3 bases, with 20 bases between the two germline ends. The CDR3 length is 16 residues. CDR3 residues: CASSGGTPEGVYEQYF. CDR3 coding DNA: TGCGCCAGCAGCGGCGGGACACCTGAGGGGGTCTACGAGCAGTACTTC.

The V call is TRBV6-2 or TRBV6-3, the J call TRBJ2-7; D possibly corresponds to TRBD1 (6 bases). V lost 6 bases, J lost 5 bases, and 20 bases lay in between. CDR1 and CDR2 from the germline V gene are MNHEY and SVGEGT. This CDR3 is built from 15 residues. The CDR3 DNA is TGTGCCAGCAGCCCTAACAGGGTCCTGGCGGACGAGCAGTACTTC. Its translation: CASSPNRVLADEQYF.

The J gene is TRBJ1-2, the V gene TRBV4-3, with 10 bases identical to TRBD1. This CDR3 has 15 residues. Germline V lookup: CDR1 LGHNA, CDR2 YSLEER. V shed 0 bases and J 2 bases; nucleotides not matched to a gene: 0. The CDR3 DNA sequence: TGCGCCAGCAGCCAAGAGACAGGGGGCAACTATGGCTACACCTTC. Amino acids: CASSQETGGNYGYTF.

This chain joins TRBV27 and TRBJ1-2, with a tentative D call TRBD1 (6 bases). With 3 bases removed from V and 5 bases from J, the gap between germline ends came to 16 bases. There are 15 residues in the CDR3. Germline V gene sequence: CDR1 MNHEY, CDR2 SMNVEV (reference sequence). CDR3 sequence: CASSFSPRGRYGYTF. The DNA of the CDR3 is TGTGCCAGCAGTTTTAGCCCCCGGGGGCGGTATGGCTACACCTTC.

This chain connects TRBV4-1 to TRBJ1-5; D uncertain. Germline V CDR1 and CDR2: MGHRA, YSYEKL. The CDR3 has 16 amino acids. Deletions cut 4 bases from V and 6 bases from J, with 19 bases between. DNA of the CDR3: TGCGCCAGCAGCCGTACCGAGACCCGAGGCACTCAGCCCCAGCATTTT. Protein: CASSRTETRGTQPQHF.